Listed below are T cell receptor beta chains from one sample, sequenced in a study of T-cell memory formation after mild COVID-19. Using its own MiXCR run on the 5' RACE reads, TCRdb lists one record per CDR3 protein. Among a few hundred thousand distinct CDR3 sequences, 13% to 15% were seen once, and the ten largest hold approximately 22%. What was sequenced was PBMCs or a T cell subset sorted from them (not recorded which). The receptor source for this set is a man aged 18-30 years who had mild COVID-19 (a few samples of this study predate the infection). Cell type and time point are not known. The CDR3 runs from the conserved cysteine through the conserved F or W. The D gene is left open where the match is weak. Only part of the rows carry a size: once, few, many, or a class if the clone is expanded.

D gene	J gene	clone size	V gene	CDR3 DNA	CDR3 protein
TRBD1	TRBJ1-2	NA	TRBV29-1	TGCAGCGTTACCGGACAGGGAAATGGCTACACCTTC	CSVTGQGNGYTF
TRBD1	TRBJ2-7	many	TRBV5-1	TGCGCCAGCACCCCAGGGGGGACAGGAACCTACGAGCAGTACTTC	CASTPGGTGTYEQYF
NA	TRBJ2-1	few	TRBV5-1	TGCGCCAGCAGCTTGGATTCGGACAGCCGATTTTACAATGAGCAGTTCTTC	CASSLDSDSRFYNEQFF
NA	TRBJ1-4	NA	TRBV7-6	TGTGCCAGCAGCTTAGTCAGGGAGGCGAGTGAAAAACTGTTTTTT	CASSLVREASEKLFF
NA	TRBJ2-3	NA	TRBV6-2/TRBV6-3	TGTGCCAGCGGGTTGGCGCAATGGCAATATACGCAGTATTTT	CASGLAQWQYTQYF
NA	TRBJ2-3	few	TRBV12-3/TRBV12-4	TGTGCCAGCAGTTTGGCTCAGGGAGAAGGTACGCAGTATTTT	CASSLAQGEGTQYF
TRBD1	TRBJ2-2	NA	TRBV6-5	TGTGCCAGCAGTTACGATAGGGGGCGTACCGGGGAGCTGTTTTTT	CASSYDRGRTGELFF
NA	TRBJ2-2	NA	TRBV12-3/TRBV12-4	TGTGCCAGCAGTTTAATACGGGGGCTAGGGTACACCGGGGAGCTGTTTTTT	CASSLIRGLGYTGELFF
NA	TRBJ2-5	many	TRBV7-9	TGTGCCAGCAGCTTAGTTCCAGAACGGGAGACCCAGTACTTC	CASSLVPERETQYF
NA	TRBJ2-7	NA	TRBV7-9	TGTGCCAGCAGCTTAGGAGTGGGGCAGTACTTC	CASSLGVGQYF
NA	TRBJ1-3	NA	TRBV19	TGTGCCAGTACCGACCCCGGGAGCTCTGGAAACACCATATATTTT	CASTDPGSSGNTIYF
NA	TRBJ1-2	NA	TRBV21-1	TGTGCCAGCATAGACGACCAAGTTCCGTCTAACTATGGCTACACCTTC	CASIDDQVPSNYGYTF
NA	TRBJ2-5	many	TRBV7-9	TGTGCCAGCAGCTTGGGGACGTCGCAAGAGACCCAGTACTTC	CASSLGTSQETQYF
NA	TRBJ2-1	NA	TRBV7-2	TGTGCCAGCAGCAACCGGGACGGACCCAATGAGCAGTTCTTC	CASSNRDGPNEQFF
TRBD1	TRBJ2-3	many	TRBV27	TGTGCCAGCAGTTTATTGGCTCCGGGACAGGGATCAGATACGCAGTATTTT	CASSLLAPGQGSDTQYF
TRBD1	TRBJ2-6	NA	TRBV29-1	TGCAGCGTTGAAGCCGTCGGGACAGCCTCTGGGGCCAACGTCCTGACTTTC	CSVEAVGTASGANVLTF
NA	TRBJ1-6	NA	TRBV12-3/TRBV12-4	TGTGCCAGCAGAGACGGTAGCAGGGGAGGATATTCACCCCTCCACTTT	CASRDGSRGGYSPLHF
NA	TRBJ1-2	few	TRBV12-3/TRBV12-4	TGTGCCAGCAGGATCGGCTTGGGGGATGGCTACACCTTC	CASRIGLGDGYTF
NA	TRBJ1-1	NA	TRBV20-1	TGCAGTGCTGCCAAGGGGAACACTGAAGCTTTCTTT	CSAAKGNTEAFF
NA	TRBJ2-1	NA	TRBV4-2	TGTGCCAGCAGCCAAGAGCCACGGGGGAGCTCCTACAATGAGCAGTTCTTC	CASSQEPRGSSYNEQFF
NA	TRBJ1-1	NA	TRBV24-1	TGTGCCACCAGTGGGCCGAACACTGAAGCTTTCTTT	CATSGPNTEAFF
TRBD2	TRBJ2-1	NA	TRBV29-1	TGCAGCGTTGATGGGACTAGCGGGGGGAGCTCCTACAATGAGCAGTTCTTC	CSVDGTSGGSSYNEQFF